This T cell receptor beta chain was sequenced during a study of immune evolution from preneoplasia to lung adenocarcinoma. The CDR3 contains 15 residues. V lost 1 base and J lost 1, with 11 bases in between. Germline V gene data show CDR1 as MNHNS and CDR2 as SASEGT. Clones were sequenced by immunoSEQ multiplex PCR, and TCRdb holds only the in-frame ones, with some missing. The data hold some 5,000 clones, with roughly 85% observed a single time. General observations from the study: Top clone frequencies peaked in normal lung, apparently declining through invasive adenocarcinoma.

About this clone: As yet, its antigen is unknown.

The rearrangement joins TRBV6-1 to TRBJ2-7, with D perhaps matching TRBD1 or TRBD2 (6 bases each). Sequencing input: FFPE adjacent normal lung tissue. The clonotype originates from a person aged 70 to 80 with lung adenocarcinoma. Written as DNA, the CDR3 is TGTGCCAGCAGTGAAGGGGGGGCCCCTTCCTACGAGCAGTACTTC. Amino acid sequence: CASSEGGAPSYEQYF.